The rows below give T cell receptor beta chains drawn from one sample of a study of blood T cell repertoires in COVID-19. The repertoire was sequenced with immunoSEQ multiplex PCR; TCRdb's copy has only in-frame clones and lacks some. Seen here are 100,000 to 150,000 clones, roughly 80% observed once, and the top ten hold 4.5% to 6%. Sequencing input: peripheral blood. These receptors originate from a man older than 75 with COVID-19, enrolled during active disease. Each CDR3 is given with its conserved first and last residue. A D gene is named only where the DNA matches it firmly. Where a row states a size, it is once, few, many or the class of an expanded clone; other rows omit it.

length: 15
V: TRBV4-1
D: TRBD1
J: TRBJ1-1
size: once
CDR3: CASSQEQGYNTEAFF
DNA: TGCGCCAGCAGCCAAGAACAGGGGTACAACACTGAAGCTTTCTTT

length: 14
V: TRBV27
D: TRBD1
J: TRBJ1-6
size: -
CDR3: CASRSGQLNSPLHF
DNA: TGTGCCAGCAGATCGGGACAGCTCAATTCACCCCTCCACTTT

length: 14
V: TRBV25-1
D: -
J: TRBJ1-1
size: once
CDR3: CASSVRGSNTEAFF
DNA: TGTGCCAGCAGTGTTCGAGGGTCGAACACTGAAGCTTTCTTT

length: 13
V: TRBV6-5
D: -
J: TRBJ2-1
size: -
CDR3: CASSYDSYNEQFF
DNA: TGTGCCAGCAGTTACGACAGTTACAATGAGCAGTTCTTC

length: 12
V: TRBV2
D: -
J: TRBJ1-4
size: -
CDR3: CASSVFNEKLFF
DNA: TGTGCCAGCAGTGTCTTTAATGAAAAACTGTTTTTT

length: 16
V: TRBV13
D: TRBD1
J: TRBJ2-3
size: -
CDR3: CASSLWDRGRADTQYF
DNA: TGTGCCAGCAGCTTATGGGACAGGGGGCGCGCAGATACGCAGTATTTT

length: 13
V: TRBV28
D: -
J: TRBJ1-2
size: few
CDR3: CASSLGTNYGYTF
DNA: TGTGCCAGCAGTTTAGGGACAAACTATGGCTACACCTTC

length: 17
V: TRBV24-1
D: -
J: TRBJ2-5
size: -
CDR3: CATSDSSPVSGVETQYF
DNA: TGTGCCACCAGTGATTCGTCACCGGTCTCGGGTGTGGAGACCCAGTACTTC

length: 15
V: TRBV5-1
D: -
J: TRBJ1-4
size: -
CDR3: CASSFTGTTNEKLFF
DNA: TGCGCCAGCAGCTTTACAGGGACAACTAATGAAAAACTGTTTTTT

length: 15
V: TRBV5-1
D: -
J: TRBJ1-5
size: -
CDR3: CASSSSPGEHQPQHF
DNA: TGCGCCAGCAGCTCCTCGCCAGGGGAGCATCAGCCCCAGCATTTT

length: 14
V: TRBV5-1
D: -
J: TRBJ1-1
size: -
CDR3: CASNQGAGNTEAFF
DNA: TGCGCCAGCAACCAGGGCGCAGGGAACACTGAAGCTTTCTTT

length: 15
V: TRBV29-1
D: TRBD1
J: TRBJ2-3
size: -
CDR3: CSVDIGGRRTDTQYF
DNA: TGCAGCGTTGACATAGGGGGCCGCCGCACAGATACGCAGTATTTT

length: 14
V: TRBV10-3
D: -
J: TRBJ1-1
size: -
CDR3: CAISAIRANTEAFF
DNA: TGTGCCATCAGTGCGATCAGGGCGAACACTGAAGCTTTCTTT

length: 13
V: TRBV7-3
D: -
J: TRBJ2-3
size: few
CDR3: CASSSDPTGTQYF
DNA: TGTGCCAGCAGCTCCGACCCTACGGGTACGCAGTATTTT

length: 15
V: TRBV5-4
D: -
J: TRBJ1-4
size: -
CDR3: CASSSDRAQNEKLFF
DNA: TGTGCCAGCAGCTCAGACAGAGCCCAAAATGAAAAACTGTTTTTT

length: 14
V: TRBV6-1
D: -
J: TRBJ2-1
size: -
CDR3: CASTEEGAYNEQFF
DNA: TGTGCCAGCACCGAGGAGGGGGCGTACAATGAGCAGTTCTTC

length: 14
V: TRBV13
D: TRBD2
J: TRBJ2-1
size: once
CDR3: CASSLAGGEYEQFF
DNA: TGTGCCAGCAGCCTAGCGGGAGGGGAATATGAGCAGTTCTTC

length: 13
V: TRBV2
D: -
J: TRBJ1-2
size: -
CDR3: CASSGTGWHGYTF
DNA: TGTGCCAGCAGTGGTACAGGGTGGCATGGCTACACCTTC

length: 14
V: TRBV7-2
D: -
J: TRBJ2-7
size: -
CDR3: CASSPGWGEHEQYF
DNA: TGTGCCAGCAGCCCCGGTTGGGGGGAACACGAGCAGTACTTC

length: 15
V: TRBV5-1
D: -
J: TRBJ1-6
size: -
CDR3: CASSFTGSDNSPLHF
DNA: TGCGCCAGCAGCTTTACAGGATCCGATAATTCACCCCTCCACTTT

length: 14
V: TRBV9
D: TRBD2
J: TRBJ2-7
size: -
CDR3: CASSDGLAVYEQYF
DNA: TGTGCCAGCAGCGACGGACTAGCGGTCTACGAGCAGTACTTC

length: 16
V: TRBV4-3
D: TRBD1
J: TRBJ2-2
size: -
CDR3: CASSQDGQVYTGELFF
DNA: TGCGCCAGCAGCCAAGACGGACAGGTGTACACCGGGGAGCTGTTTTTT

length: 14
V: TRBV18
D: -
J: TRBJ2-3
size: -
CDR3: CASSPVGGTDTQYF
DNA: TGTGCCAGCTCACCGGTTGGAGGGACAGATACGCAGTATTTT

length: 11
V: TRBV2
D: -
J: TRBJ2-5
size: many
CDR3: CASLGGETQYF
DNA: TGTGCCAGCCTCGGGGGTGAGACCCAGTACTTC

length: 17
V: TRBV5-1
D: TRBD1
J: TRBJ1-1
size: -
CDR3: CASSSTGTGGGGTEAFF
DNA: TGCGCCAGCAGCTCGACCGGGACAGGGGGCGGTGGCACTGAAGCTTTCTTT

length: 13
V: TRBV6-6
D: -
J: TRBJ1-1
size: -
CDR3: CASSSESLTEAFF
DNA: TGTGCCAGCAGTTCGGAGAGCCTCACTGAAGCTTTCTTT

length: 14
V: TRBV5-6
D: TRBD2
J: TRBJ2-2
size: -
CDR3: CASSRPGGGGELFF
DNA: TGTGCCAGCAGCCGACCCGGCGGGGGCGGGGAGCTGTTTTTT

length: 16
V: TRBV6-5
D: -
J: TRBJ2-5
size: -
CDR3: CASSYSRGRNQETQYF
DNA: TGTGCCAGCAGTTACTCCAGGGGCCGTAACCAAGAGACCCAGTACTTC

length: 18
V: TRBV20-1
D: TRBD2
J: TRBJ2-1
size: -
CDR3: CSASGLEREGRWDNEQFF
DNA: TGCAGTGCTAGTGGACTAGAGCGGGAGGGGCGCTGGGACAATGAGCAGTTCTTC

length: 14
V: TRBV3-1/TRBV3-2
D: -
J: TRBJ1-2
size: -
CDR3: CASSQAPGPYGYTF
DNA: TGTGCCAGCAGCCAAGCCCCAGGGCCCTATGGCTACACCTTC

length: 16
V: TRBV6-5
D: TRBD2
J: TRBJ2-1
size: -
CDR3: CASSYSAGLPDNEQFF
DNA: TGTGCCAGCAGTTACTCGGCGGGACTACCTGACAATGAGCAGTTCTTC